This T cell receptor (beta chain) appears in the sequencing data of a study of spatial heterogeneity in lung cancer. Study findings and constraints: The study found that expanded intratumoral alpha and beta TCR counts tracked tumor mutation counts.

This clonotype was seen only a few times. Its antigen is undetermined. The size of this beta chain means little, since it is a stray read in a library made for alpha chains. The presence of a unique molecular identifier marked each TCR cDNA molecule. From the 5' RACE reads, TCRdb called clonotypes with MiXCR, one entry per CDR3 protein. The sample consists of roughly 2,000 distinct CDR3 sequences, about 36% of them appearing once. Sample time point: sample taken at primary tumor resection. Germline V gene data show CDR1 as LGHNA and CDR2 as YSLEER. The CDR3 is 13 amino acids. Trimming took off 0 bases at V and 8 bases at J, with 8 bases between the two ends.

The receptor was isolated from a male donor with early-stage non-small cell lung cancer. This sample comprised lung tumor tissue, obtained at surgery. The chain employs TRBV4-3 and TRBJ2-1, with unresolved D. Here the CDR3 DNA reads TGCGCCAGCAGCCAAGATATGCGAGATGAGCAGTTCTTC. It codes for CASSQDMRDEQFF.